A selection of T cell receptor beta chains follows, all from one sample in a study of T cells in Graves' hyperthyroidism and ophthalmopathy. TCRdb analysed the multiplex PCR reads with MiXCR anew, one entry per CDR3 protein. The sample holds around 420,000 distinct CDR3 sequences, about a sixth seen once. The sequencing sample was made of blood. These receptors all come from a woman between 18 and 30 years old with Graves' hyperthyroidism. CDR3s include the opening cysteine and the closing phenylalanine or tryptophan. Fields, in order: D gene, V gene, J gene, clone size, CDR3 protein, CDR3 DNA. D genes are given only for firm matches. The size entry is marked missing in some rows and otherwise reads once, few, many or a size class.

.	TRBV2	TRBJ1-1	many	CASSETGNVGAFF	TGTGCCAGCAGTGAAACAGGGAACGTTGGAGCTTTCTTT
.	TRBV12-3/TRBV12-4	TRBJ1-5	few	CASSFAGKNQPQHF	TGTGCCAGCAGTTTCGCAGGGAAGAATCAGCCCCAGCATTTT
.	TRBV5-1	TRBJ2-3	few	CASSFGDTTDTQYF	TGCGCCAGCAGCTTCGGAGACACCACAGATACGCAGTATTTT
.	TRBV5-1	TRBJ2-1	.	CASSLVVLYNEQFF	TGCGCCAGCAGCTTGGTGGTTCTTTACAATGAGCAGTTCTTC
.	TRBV11-2	TRBJ2-7	many	CASSPWGSSDEQYF	TGTGCCAGCAGCCCGTGGGGATCCTCCGACGAGCAGTACTTC
TRBD1	TRBV9	TRBJ2-7	.	CASSTRQGDNEQYF	TGTGCCAGCAGCACCCGACAGGGGGACAACGAGCAGTACTTC
TRBD2	TRBV3-1	TRBJ2-3	many	CASSPFRLAGEDTQYF	TGTGCCAGCAGCCCTTTTAGACTAGCGGGGGAAGATACGCAGTATTTT
.	TRBV6-2/TRBV6-3	TRBJ1-6	.	CASSYSAWIDSPLHF	TGTGCCAGCAGTTATTCAGCGTGGATCGACTCACCCCTCCACTTT
.	TRBV27	TRBJ2-1	many	CASRGTGTGDNEQFF	TGTGCCAGCAGGGGTACCGGGACTGGGGACAATGAGCAGTTCTTC
.	TRBV15	TRBJ2-5	few	CATSRDGGGLETQYF	TGTGCCACCAGCAGAGATGGGGGTGGCCTAGAGACCCAGTACTTC
.	TRBV3-1	TRBJ1-2	many	CASSQETGHGGGYTF	TGTGCCAGCAGCCAAGAAACGGGACACGGCGGGGGCTACACCTTC
.	TRBV6-1	TRBJ1-1	many	CASSEVGRGAEAFF	TGTGCCAGCAGTGAAGTCGGGAGGGGCGCTGAAGCTTTCTTT
.	TRBV28	TRBJ2-3	.	CASSFRPDTQYF	TGTGCCAGCAGTTTTAGACCAGATACGCAGTATTTT
.	TRBV5-6	TRBJ1-1	.	CASSWEWGTSHPAFF	TGTGCCAGCAGCTGGGAATGGGGGACAAGCCATCCCGCTTTCTTT
.	TRBV9	TRBJ1-1	many	CASSVGSVSEAFF	TGTGCCAGCAGCGTAGGTTCGGTAAGCGAAGCTTTCTTT
TRBD1	TRBV10-1	TRBJ2-7	.	CASSEAGTGSYEQYF	TGCGCCAGCAGTGAGGCCGGGACAGGGAGCTACGAGCAGTACTTC
.	TRBV28	TRBJ2-7	few	CASTYSAGPYGQYF	TGTGCCAGCACTTACTCGGCAGGGCCCTACGGGCAGTACTTC
.	TRBV4-3	TRBJ2-5	.	CASSQGLVGGQETQYF	TGCGCCAGCAGCCAAGGCCTGGTAGGGGGTCAAGAGACCCAGTACTTC
TRBD2	TRBV10-1	TRBJ2-5	.	CASVGLAGGQETQYF	TGCGCCAGCGTAGGACTAGCGGGGGGCCAAGAGACCCAGTACTTC
.	TRBV20-1	TRBJ1-1	few	CSSTVNTEAFF	TGCAGTTCGACAGTCAACACTGAAGCTTTCTTT
.	TRBV5-1	TRBJ2-1	many	CASSLVYNEQFF	TGCGCCAGCAGCTTGGTCTACAATGAGCAGTTCTTC
.	TRBV18	TRBJ1-5	many	CASSLATGSNQPQHF	TGTGCCAGCTCACTCGCGACGGGCTCCAATCAGCCCCAGCATTTT
.	TRBV19	TRBJ2-7	.	CASRRGRGSSEQYF	TGTGCCAGTAGGCGGGGCAGGGGGTCCAGCGAGCAGTACTTC
.	TRBV20-1	TRBJ1-1	many	CSASQTGSEAFF	TGCAGTGCTAGTCAAACAGGGTCTGAAGCTTTCTTT
TRBD2	TRBV27	TRBJ2-7	.	CASSLVLGLAYEQYF	TGTGCCAGCAGTTTAGTGTTGGGACTAGCGTACGAGCAGTACTTC
TRBD2	TRBV28	TRBJ2-3	many	CASSPKPSSGRGDTQYF	TGTGCCAGCAGCCCTAAACCTTCTAGCGGGAGAGGGGATACGCAGTATTTT
TRBD2	TRBV28	TRBJ2-7	many	CASSLGLFLTSGSSYEQYF	TGTGCCAGCAGTTTAGGTCTTTTTTTGACTAGCGGGAGTTCCTACGAGCAGTACTTC
TRBD1	TRBV9	TRBJ2-5	.	CASSGTGLVGTQYF	TGTGCCAGCAGCGGGACAGGCCTTGTTGGGACCCAGTACTTC
.	TRBV12-3/TRBV12-4	TRBJ2-2	.	CASSLLGAHTGELFF	TGTGCCAGCAGTTTGCTGGGGGCGCACACCGGGGAGCTGTTTTTT
TRBD2	TRBV12-3/TRBV12-4	TRBJ2-3	many	CASSRPPSGADTQYF	TGTGCCAGCAGCCGCCCACCTAGCGGCGCAGATACGCAGTATTTT
.	TRBV4-1	TRBJ2-3	few	CASSRGWSGPTDTQYF	TGCGCCAGCAGCCGGGGGTGGAGCGGCCCCACAGATACGCAGTATTTT
TRBD1	TRBV7-2	TRBJ2-7	many	CASSSRGSYEQYF	TGTGCCAGCAGCTCCAGGGGGTCCTACGAGCAGTACTTC
TRBD2	TRBV12-3/TRBV12-4	TRBJ2-5	many	CASSPDDSGGQETQYF	TGTGCCAGCAGTCCGGATGATAGCGGGGGCCAAGAGACCCAGTACTTC
.	TRBV7-2	TRBJ1-1	many	CASSLRGTTGDEAFF	TGTGCCAGCAGCTTAAGGGGGACAACTGGGGATGAAGCTTTCTTT
.	TRBV4-1	TRBJ2-7	.	CASSQEIRVLGRFNEQYF	TGCGCCAGCAGCCAAGAAATTCGGGTTCTAGGGCGCTTCAACGAGCAGTACTTC
TRBD2	TRBV20-1	TRBJ2-5	many	CSVALPGGHQETQYF	TGCAGTGTAGCCCTACCGGGGGGGCACCAAGAGACCCAGTACTTC
.	TRBV28	TRBJ1-3	many	CASSLRGISGNTIYF	TGTGCCAGCAGTTTAAGGGGAATCTCTGGAAACACCATATATTTT